Below are 25 T cell receptor beta chains sequenced from a single sample in a study of blood T cell repertoires in COVID-19 (dated by TCRdb to 2019 to 2021). The library was produced with the immunoSEQ multiplex PCR assay. TCRdb limited this immuneACCESS table to in-frame rearrangements with V and J called. A share of clones is missing; checked studies link under half to unresolved V genes, and the rest is unexplained. This sample holds over 120,000 clones; roughly nine tenths were observed only once. The ten most abundant clones make up 1.5% to 2% of the sample. The sample comprised peripheral blood. The source of these receptors is a human donor in a cohort sampled during active COVID-19.

The rearrangement uses TRBV15 and TRBJ2-3, with D perhaps matching TRBD1 (6 bases). The CDR3 is 15 residues long. The V end was cut by 0 bases, the J end by 5 bases, with 12 bases between. CDR1 and CDR2 from the germline V gene are LNHNV and YYDKDF (reference sequence). DNA for the CDR3: TGTGCCACCAGCAGAGAGGCAGGGGCGGGAGATACGCAGTATTTT. Residues: CATSREAGAGDTQYF.

CDR3 nucleotides: TGCGCCAGCAGCCTAAACCGGGACAGGGCCCTTTATGGCTACACCTTC. Translating gives CASSLNRDRALYGYTF. The chain recombines TRBV4-1 with TRBJ1-2, with 9 bases matching TRBD1. This CDR3 is 16 amino acids long. Germline trimming cut 4 bases from V and 5 bases from J; bases unmatched to any gene: 11. Germline lookup yields CDR1 MGHRA and CDR2 YSYEKL.

J is TRBJ1-2 and V is TRBV5-1; D is ambiguous. V gave up 0 bases and J gave up 6 bases, with 9 bases separating them. Germline V CDR1 and CDR2: SGHRS, YFSETQ. The CDR3 length is 13 residues. The CDR3 DNA reads as TGCGCCAGCAGCTTGGGCGGGGTGGATGGCTACACCTTC. Translation gives CASSLGGVDGYTF.

In its sample, this clone was seen a few times. The chain is built from TRBV6-5 and TRBJ1-2, with D unclear. The CDR3 is 11 amino acids. Between the trimmed V and J ends, which lost 5 bases and 8 bases, there was a span of 9 bases. The germline CDR1 and CDR2 sequences are MNHEY and SVGAGI. Here the CDR3 DNA reads TGTGCCAGCAGTCCGCTCCGGGGCTACACCTTC. This gives the protein CASSPLRGYTF.

The V call is TRBV5-5, the J call TRBJ1-1; D gene uncertain. This CDR3 is 16 amino acids long. In germline, CDR1 is SGHKS, CDR2 YYEKEE (reference sequence). The germline V and J ends were trimmed by 4 bases and 1 base, with 17 bases remaining between them. CDR3 amino acids: CASSRSATLTNTEAFF. In DNA form, the CDR3 reads TGTGCCAGCAGCCGTAGTGCCACTTTAACGAACACTGAAGCTTTCTTT.

The chain joins TRBV5-1 to TRBJ2-2; tentative D call: TRBD1 (6 bases). V shed 3 bases and J shed 2 bases, with 8 bases lying between them. Per germline, CDR1 SGHRS and CDR2 YFSETQ. CDR3 size: 14 residues. The CDR3 is CASSWGRNTGELFF. CDR3 nucleotides: TGCGCCAGCAGCTGGGGGCGTAACACCGGGGAGCTGTTTTTT.

The genes are TRBV10-2 and TRBJ2-3; 10 bases align to TRBD2. The germline gives CDR1 WSHSY, CDR2 SAAADI. V trimming: 2 bases; J trimming: 4 bases; junction bases outside the gene matches: 3. The CDR3 runs to 15 residues. CDR3 residues: CASSEGLAVADTQYF. The CDR3 nucleotides read TGCGCCAGCAGTGAGGGACTAGCGGTCGCAGATACGCAGTATTTT.

The chain combines TRBV5-4 with TRBJ2-1; D may be TRBD1 (6 bases). CDR3 length: 13 amino acids. Germline V gene lookup returns CDR1 SGHNT and CDR2 YYREEE (reference sequence). The V gene lost 2 bases and the J gene lost 9 bases, with 12 bases spanning the gap. DNA of the CDR3: TGTGCCAGCAGCTTTGTAGGGGGACCTGAGCAGTTCTTC. Its translation is CASSFVGGPEQFF.

The chain combines TRBV19 with TRBJ2-3, with TRBD1 matching 8 bases. Per germline, CDR1 LNHDA and CDR2 SQIVND (reference sequence). After removal of 3 bases from V and 6 bases from J, the junction contained 5 bases not matched to a gene. CDR3 length: 14 amino acids. Here the CDR3 reads CASSIQGAWDTQYF. DNA for the CDR3: TGTGCCAGTAGTATTCAGGGGGCATGGGATACGCAGTATTTT.

The chain employs TRBV5-1 and TRBJ1-2, with 11 bases matching TRBD1. CDR1 is SGHRS, CDR2 YFSETQ, per germline. This CDR3 has 15 amino acids. The trim removed 5 bases at V and 6 bases at J, leaving 9 bases unmatched. The CDR3 coding sequence is TGCGCCAGCAGTTCCGGGACAGGGGGTTTTGATGGCTACACCTTC. This gives the protein CASSSGTGGFDGYTF.

This chain uses TRBV1 with TRBJ2-3; the D call TRBD2 from the table was never checked on the DNA. TRBV1 is a listed pseudogene. The CDR3 is made up of 21 amino acids. Here the CDR3 reads CTSSRTKERTSGDTSTDTQYF. The CDR3 DNA follows: TGCACCAGCAGCCGGACGAAGGAACGGACTAGCGGAGATACTAGCACAGATACGCAGTATTTT.

The chain is built from TRBV12-3 or TRBV12-4 and TRBJ2-5, with D possibly being TRBD2 (6 bases). The CDR3 is 13 amino acids. Trimming took 6 bases from V and 5 from J, leaving 13 bases between them. CDR3 nucleotides: TGTGCCAGCAGCTGGACGGCGGGGGAGACCCAGTACTTC. Encoded protein: CASSWTAGETQYF.

This clone appeared a single time. The chain is built from TRBV19 and TRBJ1-5, with D tentatively TRBD1 (6 bases). CDR1 and CDR2 (germline): LNHDA, SQIVND (reference sequence). The length of the CDR3 is 13 residues. V was trimmed by 8 bases and J by 4 bases, leaving 12 bases between them. This CDR3 reads CASRGGWNQPQHF. DNA for the CDR3: TGTGCCAGTCGGGGGGGCTGGAATCAGCCCCAGCATTTT.

This CDR3 is CASSPSSGGATNEQFF. CDR3 DNA sequence: TGCGCCAGCAGCCCGTCCAGCGGGGGGGCCACCAATGAGCAGTTCTTC. The chain has TRBV4-3 and TRBJ2-1; 10 nucleotides align to TRBD2. The CDR3 loop spans 16 amino acids. Germline CDR1 and CDR2: LGHNA and YSLEER. Trimming at V came to 4 bases and at J to 6 bases, leaving 9 bases not matched to a gene.

The chain uses TRBV5-1 and TRBJ1-3; the match to TRBD1 covers 9 bases. The CDR3 covers 15 residues. Germline V gene data show CDR1 as SGHRS and CDR2 as YFSETQ. V lost 3 bases, J lost 0 bases, and 1 base stayed unmatched. CDR3 residues: CASSSTGGSGNTIYF. The CDR3 nucleotides read TGCGCCAGCAGCTCGACAGGGGGCTCTGGAAACACCATATATTTT.

The rearrangement links TRBV9 to TRBJ2-7; tentatively, D is TRBD1 (6 bases). Germline CDR1 SGDLS, CDR2 YYNGEE. The CDR3 has 17 residues. Trimming took off 0 bases at V and 3 bases at J, with 19 bases between the two ends. Written as DNA, the CDR3 is TGTGCCAGCAGCGTAGAACCCGGACAGCTCTCCGACTACGAGCAGTACTTC. Its protein is CASSVEPGQLSDYEQYF.

The sample holds one count of this clone. This chain connects TRBV5-1 to TRBJ2-3; 8 bases align to TRBD1. The germline V gene has CDR1 SGHRS and CDR2 YFSETQ. This CDR3 comprises 15 residues. V shed 2 bases, J shed 1 base, and the junction held 3 bases outside the gene matches. The CDR3 DNA reads TGCGCCAGCAGCTTACTGGGACAGGGCACAGATACGCAGTATTTT. Protein product: CASSLLGQGTDTQYF.

The chain employs TRBV20-1 and TRBJ1-2; possible D gene TRBD1, 6 bases. Germline-derived CDR1 and CDR2 are DFQATT and SNEGSKA (reference sequence). Trimming took 0 bases from V and 7 from J, leaving 6 bases between them. This CDR3 comprises 11 residues. DNA for the CDR3: TGCAGTGCTAGAGAAGGGGGTGGCTACACCTTC. Translating it yields CSAREGGGYTF.

CDR3 protein: CASSFGRVQEQYF. Written as DNA, the CDR3 is TGTGCCAGCAGCTTCGGGCGGGTTCAGGAGCAGTACTTC. V usage is TRBV11-2 and J usage is TRBJ2-7; D possibly corresponds to TRBD2 (5 bases). Per the germline V gene, CDR1 is SGHAT and CDR2 is FQNNGV. The CDR3 length is 13 residues. Trimming removed 3 bases at V and 7 bases at J, with 13 bases between.

There are a few counts of this clone. The J gene is TRBJ2-5, the V gene TRBV7-2; TRBD1 is a possible D gene (6 bases). Germline V gene sequence: CDR1 SGHTA, CDR2 FQGNSA. Trimming pared 5 bases from V and 3 bases from J, leaving 10 bases between. The CDR3 has 13 amino acids. In DNA form, the CDR3 reads TGTGCCAGCAGCCGAGGGGGAGAAGAGACCCAGTACTTC. It yields the protein CASSRGGEETQYF.

The CDR3 here is CASRYGAEVGEQYF. CDR3 sequence (DNA): TGTGCCAGCAGGTATGGTGCGGAGGTGGGGGAGCAGTACTTC. The chain joins TRBV2 to TRBJ2-7; D is possibly TRBD2 (5 bases). Trimming removed 6 bases from V and 7 bases from J, with 19 bases in between. The germline V gene encodes CDR1 SNHLY and CDR2 FYNNEI. CDR3 length equals 14 residues.

This chain joins TRBV14 and TRBJ2-3, with 9 bases fitting TRBD2. The germline V gene encodes CDR1 SGHDN and CDR2 FVKESK. This CDR3 has 16 amino acids. The junction had 5 bases not matched to a gene; V was cut back by 2 bases and J by 2 bases. The CDR3 sequence: CASSQRLAGLTDTQYF. CDR3 DNA sequence: TGTGCCAGCAGCCAAAGGCTAGCGGGGCTCACAGATACGCAGTATTTT.

V gene TRBV5-1 combines with J gene TRBJ2-1; D perhaps matches TRBD1 (6 bases). The CDR3 totals 15 residues. Trimming removed 4 bases at V and 5 bases at J, with 16 bases between. Germline V gives CDR1 SGHRS, CDR2 YFSETQ. The CDR3 is CASSRDGGLNNEQFF. CDR3 DNA: TGCGCCAGCAGCCGGGATGGGGGCTTGAACAATGAGCAGTTCTTC.

This chain joins TRBV2 and TRBJ2-1, with 7 bases fitting TRBD2. V was pared by 3 bases and J by 6 bases, with 5 bases of the junction left unmatched. The CDR3 contains 14 residues. Germline lookup yields CDR1 SNHLY and CDR2 FYNNEI. Here the CDR3 reads CASSEGGGSNEQFF. CDR3 DNA sequence: TGTGCCAGCAGTGAGGGCGGGGGAAGCAATGAGCAGTTCTTC. Combining the CDR3 with reference TRBV2 and TRBJ2-1 gives the whole variable domain EPEVTQTPSHQVTQMGQEVILRCVPISNHLYFYWYRQILGQKVEFLVSFYNNEISEKSEIFDDQFSVERPDGSNFTLKIRSTKLEDSAMYFCASSEGGGSNEQFFGPGTRLTVL.

J is TRBJ2-1 and V is TRBV5-1; 10 bases are a match to TRBD2. This CDR3 is 15 amino acids long. The V gene end was trimmed by 5 bases and the J gene end by 2 bases; junction bases not matched to a gene: 4. CDR1 and CDR2 (germline): SGHRS, YFSETQ. CDR3 region: CASRKAGGPYNEQFF. For the CDR3, the DNA is TGCGCCAGCAGGAAAGCGGGGGGGCCCTACAATGAGCAGTTCTTC.